The 20 T cell receptor beta chains below all came from one sample that was sequenced in a study of blood T cell repertoires in COVID-19. Here immunoSEQ multiplex PCR was the method, and the copy in TCRdb shows in-frame clones only, minus some. The sample lists some 130,000 clones, about 89% seen once, with 2.5% to 3% in the top ten. What was sequenced was peripheral blood. These TCRs come from a man between 60 and 75 years old with active or convalescent COVID-19.

The J gene is TRBJ1-4, the V gene TRBV11-2, with no clear D. CDR1 is SGHAT and CDR2 is FQNNGV in the germline V gene. The V end was cut by 3 bases, the J end by 4 bases, with 12 bases between. The CDR3 has 15 amino acids. The CDR3 DNA follows: TGTGCCAGCAGCTTCCTCGGGAACGGTAATGAAAAACTGTTTTTT. It translates to CASSFLGNGNEKLFF.

The CDR3 here is CAWSGKEGTGGYGYTF. In DNA form, the CDR3 reads TGTGCCTGGAGTGGAAAAGAAGGGACAGGGGGCTATGGCTACACCTTC. The chain combines TRBV30 with TRBJ1-2, with 11 positions matching TRBD1. V lost 1 base to trimming and J lost 4 bases; unmatched junction nucleotides: 8. The CDR3 extends over 16 amino acids. CDR1 is GTSNPN, CDR2 SVGIG, per germline (reference sequence).

The V gene is TRBV10-1, the J gene TRBJ1-3; TRBD1 might be the D (5 bases). CDR1 and CDR2 from the germline V gene are WNHNN and SYGVQD (reference sequence). The CDR3 has 15 amino acids. V lost 10 bases and J lost 1, with 17 bases in between. For the CDR3, the DNA is TGCGCCACCATTGGGGACTGTTCTTCTGGAAACACCATATATTTT. This sequence encodes CATIGDCSSGNTIYF.

The CDR3 nucleotides read TGCGCCAGCAGCCAAGAACGGGACACAAGCAACTATGGCTACACCTTC. Its translation: CASSQERDTSNYGYTF. The rearrangement uses TRBV4-3 and TRBJ1-2, with D maybe TRBD1 (6 bases). Germline CDR1 and CDR2: LGHNA and YSLEER. This CDR3 comprises 16 residues. V lost 0 bases and J lost 2, with 13 bases in between.

This chain joins TRBV28 and TRBJ1-1; 7 nucleotides align to TRBD1. Germline assignment: CDR1 MDHEN and CDR2 SYDVKM. J gave up 0 bases and V 7 bases, and 5 bases lay outside the gene matches. CDR3 length: 14 amino acids. This CDR3 reads CASILTGVNTEAFF. The CDR3 region has the DNA TGTGCCAGCATCCTTACAGGGGTGAACACTGAAGCTTTCTTT.

A few counts support this clone. The V gene is TRBV27, the J gene TRBJ2-2, with 9 bases matching TRBD2. The germline gives CDR1 MNHEY, CDR2 SMNVEV (reference sequence). The CDR3 extends over 13 amino acids. Trimming removed 10 bases from V and 3 bases from J; junction bases left unmatched: 3. The chain's CDR3 is CATAGGYTGELFF. In DNA form, the CDR3 reads TGTGCCACCGCGGGGGGGTACACCGGGGAGCTGTTTTTT.

The V call is TRBV11-1, the J call TRBJ1-1, with D maybe TRBD1 (5 bases). Trimming removed 2 bases at V and 6 bases at J, with 13 bases between. Germline V lookup: CDR1 SGHAT, CDR2 FQDESV (reference sequence). This CDR3 region has 14 residues. This CDR3 reads CASSLRGGQSEAFF. The CDR3 region has the DNA TGTGCCAGCAGCTTACGCGGGGGTCAATCTGAAGCTTTCTTT.

The rearrangement uses TRBV30 and TRBJ2-5; a weak D match, TRBD1 (7 bases). The CDR3 contains 16 residues. Germline V CDR1 and CDR2: GTSNPN, SVGIG (reference sequence). The ends were cut back, 3 bases at V and 2 bases at J, with 19 bases in the middle. In nucleotides, the CDR3 is TGTGCCTGGAGCTCACGGAGGGGGCTGGTACAAGAGACCCAGTACTTC. Translating it yields CAWSSRRGLVQETQYF. Complete variable domain (other parts from reference TRBV30 and TRBJ2-5): SQTIHQWPATLVQPVGSPLSLECTVEGTSNPNLYWYRQAAGRGLQLLFYSVGIGQISSEVPQNLSASRPQDRQFILSSKKLLLSDSGFYLCAWSSRRGLVQETQYFGPGTRLLVL.

This clone was observed a few times. The V and J genes are TRBV6-5 and TRBJ2-1; TRBD1 matches at 7 bases. Looked up from germline, CDR1 is MNHEY and CDR2 is SVGAGI. The length of the CDR3 is 16 residues. With V trimmed by 0 bases and J by 9 bases, 11 bases remained unmatched. CDR3 nucleotide sequence: TGTGCCAGCAGTTACTCGTTACAGGGGTTCGACGGTGAGCAGTTCTTC. Translated: CASSYSLQGFDGEQFF.

This clone was observed a few times. DNA for the CDR3: TGTGCCACCAGGGACAGGGGAAAGACTGCAACTAATGAAAAACTGTTTTTT. It encodes CATRDRGKTATNEKLFF. The chain is built from TRBV28 and TRBJ1-4, with 10 bases that match TRBD1. Germline CDR1 is MDHEN and CDR2 is SYDVKM. The CDR3 sequence is 17 residues long. V dropped 10 bases and J dropped 0; count of bases not matched to a gene: 11.

V is TRBV4-1 and J is TRBJ2-1; 8 positions agree with TRBD2. V gave up 9 bases and J gave up 0 bases; unmatched junction bases: 7. Germline V gene data show CDR1 as MGHRA and CDR2 as YSYEKL. This CDR3 spans 15 amino acids. The CDR3: CASTTSGHSYNEQFF. Written as DNA, the CDR3 is TGCGCCAGTACTACTAGCGGCCACTCCTACAATGAGCAGTTCTTC.

This sequence joins TRBV19 and TRBJ1-6; D not certain. Trimming cost V 4 bases and J 5 bases, with 9 bases left between them. This CDR3 has 14 amino acids. The germline V gene encodes CDR1 LNHDA and CDR2 SQIVND (reference sequence). DNA for the CDR3: TGTGCCAGTAGTACTACAGCCCATAATTCACCCCTCCACTTT. It is translated as CASSTTAHNSPLHF.

The rearrangement joins TRBV6-5 to TRBJ1-2; 7 bases agree with TRBD1. Germline CDR1 MNHEY, CDR2 SVGAGI. Trimming at V came to 4 bases and at J to 4 bases, leaving 6 bases not matched to a gene. CDR3 length equals 14 residues. Written as DNA, the CDR3 is TGTGCCAGCAGTTTTTTCCGGGACAGCTATGGCTACACCTTC. It is translated as CASSFFRDSYGYTF.

This chain links TRBV27 with TRBJ1-5; D is uncertain. V lost 8 bases and J lost 2, with 16 bases in between. The CDR3 extends over 15 amino acids. In germline, CDR1 is MNHEY, CDR2 SMNVEV (reference sequence). CDR3 in amino acids: CASERATKGNQPQHF. CDR3 nucleotides: TGTGCCAGCGAGCGGGCAACGAAGGGCAATCAGCCCCAGCATTTT.

There are a few counts of this clone. The chain links TRBV27 to TRBJ1-1; D gene uncertain. The CDR3 is 15 amino acids. The germline V gene has CDR1 MNHEY and CDR2 SMNVEV (reference sequence). Trimming stripped 5 bases from V and 2 bases from J, with 15 bases between. CDR3 DNA: TGTGCCAGCAGTGCCCTGGCGACTCTTAACACTGAAGCTTTCTTT. Translating it yields CASSALATLNTEAFF.

The J gene is TRBJ2-5, the V gene TRBV30; tentative D call: TRBD1 (6 bases). Trimming shortened V by 1 base and J by 1 base, and 10 bases separated the two germline ends. This CDR3 comprises 14 residues. The germline gives CDR1 GTSNPN, CDR2 SVGIG (reference sequence). The DNA for the CDR3 is TGTGCCTGGAGTGGAAGAGGGGGCCAAGAGACCCAGTACTTC. Residues: CAWSGRGGQETQYF.

This chain uses TRBV5-1 with TRBJ2-3; a possible D gene is TRBD2 (7 bases). Germline V gene lookup returns CDR1 SGHRS and CDR2 YFSETQ. The germline V and J ends were trimmed by 1 base and 6 bases, with 36 bases remaining between them. CDR3 length: 22 residues. The CDR3 is CASSLTGPERTRSTGSRDTQYF. For the CDR3, the DNA is TGCGCCAGCAGCTTGACAGGGCCAGAAAGGACTAGGAGTACGGGATCGCGGGATACGCAGTATTTT. Complete variable domain (other parts from reference TRBV5-1 and TRBJ2-3): KAGVTQTPRYLIKTRGQQVTLSCSPISGHRSVSWYQQTPGQGLQFLFEYFSETQRNKGNFPGRFSGRQFSNSRSEMNVSTLELGDSALYLCASSLTGPERTRSTGSRDTQYFGPGTRLTVL.

The rearrangement uses TRBV25-1 and TRBJ1-1; D not certain. The CDR3 has 14 residues. Looked up from germline, CDR1 is MGHDK and CDR2 is SYGVNS. Trimming pared 1 base from V and 5 bases from J, leaving 11 bases between. CDR3 DNA sequence: TGTGCCAGCAGTGAATTAACGGGGAAGACTGAAGCTTTCTTT. It yields the protein CASSELTGKTEAFF.

The chain combines TRBV4-2 with TRBJ2-3; TRBD2 agrees at 7 bases. Germline trimming cut 7 bases from V and 3 bases from J; bases unmatched to any gene: 10. Germline V gene sequence: CDR1 LGHNA, CDR2 YNFKEQ. The CDR3 length is 15 residues. This chain's CDR3 is CASTTEALATDTQYF. For the CDR3, the DNA is TGTGCCAGCACCACCGAGGCACTAGCGACAGATACGCAGTATTTT.

This chain connects TRBV6-5 to TRBJ2-7; TRBD2 matches 9 bases. Trimming cost V 2 bases and J 2 bases; bases outside gene matches: 1. Germline loops: CDR1 MNHEY, CDR2 SVGAGI. The CDR3 consists of 14 residues. The CDR3 nucleotides read TGTGCCAGCAGTTACAGCGGGGGGCCCTACGAGCAGTACTTC. This encodes CASSYSGGPYEQYF.